This T cell receptor beta chain comes out of a study of Graves' ophthalmopathy and Graves' hyperthyroidism. This clonotype was counted at least ten times. No antigen is known for it. Findings and limits, study-wide: Blood samples also showed most expanded thyroid clonotypes exceeding 0.001 frequency. The model predicted progression of ophthalmopathy with a sensitivity of about 68%, and its specificity was 72.22%.

RNA transcripts provided the template for amplifying TCR beta CDR3 regions. The library came from an HTBI-primed first-round RT-PCR and a second-round multiplex PCR. Via MiXCR, TCRdb re-called the multiplex PCR reads, giving one row per CDR3 protein. The table includes roughly 300,000 distinct CDR3 sequences, under 20% detected once. CDR3 length: 14 amino acids. V lost 7 bases and J 0 bases, leaving 12 bases between the germline ends. Presentation of ophthalmopathy in the donors involved moderate-to-severe activity, CAS ≥3, NOSPECS ≥4 and a duration under 3 months. The authors diagnosed from clinical symptoms, serum thyroxine, TRAb, thyroid ultrasound and orbital computed tomography.

The sequencing input was peripheral blood. This chain joins TRBV12-3 or TRBV12-4 and TRBJ1-2; possibly TRBD1 for D (5 bases). The sequence was collected from an adult man with Graves' ophthalmopathy. CDR3 coding DNA: TGTGCCAGCACGTCGACAGAGCCTAACTATGGCTACACCTTC. Translating gives CASTSTEPNYGYTF.